The next 9 T cell receptor beta chains were all read from a single sample in a study of identical twins (dated by TCRdb to the mid-2010s). The library was generated by 5' RACE. Sequencing relied on an Illumina HiSeq 2000. TCRdb redid the processing of the public reads, applying fastp at Q25 and MiXCR, and retained in-frame beta chains. Identical CDR3 protein sequences are pooled into one entry, listed with their most common genes and DNA. The sample profile shows about 730,000 distinct CDR3 sequences; 20% to 25% of them were found once. In total, the top ten clones hold approximately 4.3% of the sample. The same data also contributed to another study, on T cells expressing NK-cell markers.

The sequencing input was PBMCs. These receptors originate from a woman aged 18-29 years in good health.

This clonotype was seen a handful of times. The chain carries TRBV6-1 and TRBJ2-2; D possibly corresponds to TRBD1 (6 bases). V shed 7 bases and J shed 5 bases, with 11 bases lying between them. CDR3 length: 13 amino acids. The germline V gene has CDR1 MNHNS and CDR2 SASEGT. The CDR3 DNA reads TGTGCCAGCAAACAGGGTGGGACCGGGGAGCTGTTTTTT. Protein product: CASKQGGTGELFF.

This clonotype was recorded once. A much larger clone lies a single base off, so this may be a read error. This chain uses TRBV7-2 with TRBJ1-5, with a weak D call TRBD1 (6 bases). There are 13 residues in the CDR3. Germline V CDR1 and CDR2: SGHTA, FQGNSA. In DNA form, the CDR3 reads TGTCCCAGCAGCGCCAGACTAGGGGGGCCCCAGCATTTT. This translates into CPSSARLGGPQHF. Supplemented by reference TRBV7-2 and TRBJ1-5, the full variable domain reads GAGVSQSPSNKVTEKGKDVELRCDPISGHTALYWYRQSLGQGLEFLIYFQGNSAPDKSGLPSDRFSAERTGGSVSTLTIQRTQQEDSAVYLCPSSARLGGPQHFGDGTRLSIL.

This clonotype was counted between two and nine times. The chain carries TRBV20-1 and TRBJ2-7; D possibly matches TRBD1 or TRBD2 (6 bases each). Germline V gene sequence: CDR1 DFQATT, CDR2 SNEGSKA (reference sequence). The V end was cut by 3 bases, the J end by 5 bases, with 23 bases between. This CDR3 comprises 16 residues. The CDR3 DNA follows: TGCAGTGCTAGTCGCTTTGGGACGGGGGCCGGCAACGAGCAGTACTTC. It codes for CSASRFGTGAGNEQYF.

In its sample, this clonotype was seen a few times. CDR3 amino acids: CASSQGAGDAFF. The CDR3 nucleotides are TGTGCCAGCAGCCAAGGGGCCGGGGACGCTTTCTTT. The chain couples TRBV3-1 to TRBJ1-1; a weak D match, TRBD1 (5 bases). The V end was cut by 1 base, the J end by 11 bases, with 11 bases between. Germline CDR1 and CDR2: LGHDT and YNNKEL (reference sequence). The CDR3 is made up of 12 amino acids.

The chain joins TRBV27 to TRBJ2-1; 9 nucleotides line up with TRBD1. Trimming removed 7 bases from V and 6 bases from J; junction bases left unmatched: 10. Germline-derived CDR1 and CDR2 are MNHEY and SMNVEV (reference sequence). The CDR3 spans 15 residues. CDR3 in DNA: TGTGCCAGCACCTCAGGGACAGGGACCTTCAATGAGCAGTTCTTC. Encoded protein: CASTSGTGTFNEQFF.

This clonotype was found a few times. The chain recombines TRBV20-1 with TRBJ2-5; 13 bases line up with TRBD2. Trimming cost V 5 bases and J 4 bases; bases outside gene matches: 10. Germline assignment: CDR1 DFQATT and CDR2 SNEGSKA (reference sequence). The CDR3 length is 16 residues. CDR3 loop: CSALFGLAGVGETQYF. The CDR3 DNA follows: TGCAGTGCTCTTTTCGGACTAGCGGGGGTAGGAGAGACCCAGTACTTC.

The V gene is TRBV6-5, the J gene TRBJ2-7; D gene ambiguous. The CDR3 extends over 11 amino acids. The V gene lost 6 bases and the J gene lost 5 bases, with 8 bases spanning the gap. Germline CDR1 MNHEY, CDR2 SVGAGI. This CDR3 is CASRTGHEQYF. In nucleotides, the CDR3 is TGTGCCAGCAGAACTGGGCACGAGCAGTACTTC.

V and J are TRBV18 and TRBJ2-1; maybe TRBD2 (6 bases). Trimming shortened V by 7 bases and J by 4 bases, and 14 bases separated the two germline ends. This CDR3 contains 14 residues. In germline, CDR1 is KGHSH, CDR2 LQKENI. The chain's CDR3 is CASWDLAQYNEQFF. CDR3 nucleotides: TGTGCCAGCTGGGATCTAGCGCAATACAATGAGCAGTTCTTC.

This clonotype came up a few times. The chain links TRBV20-1 to TRBJ2-2, with D possibly TRBD2 on 5 matching bases. CDR1 and CDR2 from the germline V gene are DFQATT and SNEGSKA (reference sequence). There are 13 residues in the CDR3. V dropped 7 bases and J dropped 5 bases, with 14 bases sitting between them. The CDR3 is CSVANLQTGELFF. The CDR3 DNA reads TGCAGTGTAGCGAACCTCCAGACCGGGGAGCTGTTTTTT.